Listed below are T cell receptor beta chains from one sample, sequenced in a study of neoadjuvant anti-PD-1 for oral cavity cancer. Some clones are missing from TCRdb's copy, which holds only in-frame ones; the method was immunoSEQ multiplex PCR. The data hold approximately 8,800 clones, with roughly 67% observed a single time. The specimen comprised PBMCs, sampled after nivolumab (anti-PD-1) treatment. The receptors come from a person between 40 and 79 years old with oral cavity squamous cell carcinoma. Each CDR3 is given with its conserved first and last residue. D genes are given only for firm matches. The size of a clone is reported for some rows only, either as once, few or many, or as a class for expanded clones.

TRBJ2-5	TRBV2	NA	NA	TGTGCCAGCAGACCCGACCAGAGCCTAGAGACCCAGTACTTC	CASRPDQSLETQYF
TRBJ1-2	TRBV2	few	TRBD1	TGTGCCAGCAGTTCGACAGGGGGTAGTTATGGCTACACCTTC	CASSSTGGSYGYTF
TRBJ2-7	TRBV28	few	TRBD1	TGTGCCAGCAGGCCCTCCGGGACAGGGACCTACGAGCAGTACTTC	CASRPSGTGTYEQYF
TRBJ2-3	TRBV7-2	NA	NA	TGTGCCAGCAGCTCTGACGCAGGGGCAACGCAGTATTTT	CASSSDAGATQYF
TRBJ1-2	TRBV19	once	NA	TGTGCCAGTAGTATAGGGTGGACTCCCGGAGGCTATGGCTACACCTTC	CASSIGWTPGGYGYTF
TRBJ2-5	TRBV7-9	once	TRBD1	TGTGCCAGCAGCTCCGACAGGGGTCAGACCCAGTACTTC	CASSSDRGQTQYF
TRBJ1-2	TRBV9	few	NA	TGTGCCAGCAGCGCCCGAGGGGGGGGTGGCTACACCTTC	CASSARGGGGYTF
TRBJ1-1	TRBV5-1	few	NA	TGCGCCAGCAGCCTCGGATCCATGAACACTGAAGCTTTCTTT	CASSLGSMNTEAFF
TRBJ1-5	TRBV28	few	TRBD1	TGTGCCAGCAGTCTACACCCCCGACAGGGGAGCAATCAGCCCCAGCATTTT	CASSLHPRQGSNQPQHF
TRBJ1-2	TRBV4-2	NA	NA	TGTGCCAGCAGCCAAGGAGGGTCTGGCTACACCTTC	CASSQGGSGYTF
TRBJ2-7	TRBV7-2	once	NA	TGTGCCAGCAGCTCAGGACAGCGCGCCTTCTACGAGCAGTACTTC	CASSSGQRAFYEQYF
TRBJ2-5	TRBV11-2	NA	TRBD2	TGTGCCAGCAGCCCGCGGGAGGTGAAGACCCAGTACTTC	CASSPREVKTQYF
TRBJ1-5	TRBV6-1	NA	NA	TGTGCCAGCAGTGAAGTTTTCGATCAGCCCCAGCATTTT	CASSEVFDQPQHF
TRBJ2-3	TRBV7-9	NA	TRBD2	TGTGCCAGCAGCAGTACTAGCGGGGGCACAGATACGCAGTATTTT	CASSSTSGGTDTQYF
TRBJ2-2	TRBV9	NA	NA	TGTGCCAGCAGCGTAGAGAGGAACACCGGGGAGCTGTTTTTT	CASSVERNTGELFF
TRBJ2-3	TRBV2	NA	TRBD2	TGTGCCAGCAGTGTTGACGGGAGGCGCACAGATACGCAGTATTTT	CASSVDGRRTDTQYF
TRBJ1-2	TRBV9	NA	NA	TGTGCCAGCAGTCGGACGGAGGACTATGGCTACACCTTC	CASSRTEDYGYTF
TRBJ1-2	TRBV30	NA	NA	TGTGCCTGGAGCCCCGAGGGGGGGGGCTACACCTTC	CAWSPEGGGYTF
TRBJ2-3	TRBV2	few	NA	TGTGCCACCAGCCTAACTGCGGGGCCCACAGATACGCAGTATTTT	CATSLTAGPTDTQYF
TRBJ2-7	TRBV19	NA	NA	TGTGCCAGTACACCACGGCCCCCCTACGAGCAGTACTTC	CASTPRPPYEQYF
TRBJ1-1	TRBV5-1	few	NA	TGCGCCAGCAGCTTGGGGGGAAGGGTGCCGAACACTGAAGCTTTCTTT	CASSLGGRVPNTEAFF
TRBJ2-1	TRBV2	few	NA	TGTGCCAGCAGAGGGGACGCAGGGGGGAATGAGCAGTTCTTC	CASRGDAGGNEQFF
TRBJ1-2	TRBV7-3	NA	TRBD1	TGTGCCAGCAGCTTAACTGGTCGGACAGGGGGGGACTATGGCTACACCTTC	CASSLTGRTGGDYGYTF
TRBJ2-6	TRBV5-6	NA	TRBD1	TGTGCCAGCAGCGACTGGGACAGGGCGATCTCTGGGGCCAACGTCCTGACTTTC	CASSDWDRAISGANVLTF
TRBJ1-5	TRBV6-1	few	NA	TGTGCCAGCATTTTAGTATGGGACGGCAATCAGCCCCAGCATTTT	CASILVWDGNQPQHF
TRBJ2-2	TRBV6-1	few	TRBD1	TGTGCCAGCAGTGTTGACAGGGGGACCGGGGAGCTGTTTTTT	CASSVDRGTGELFF
TRBJ2-1	TRBV4-1	NA	NA	TGCGCCAGCAGCCAAGATAGTACGGGGGCCTACAATGAGCAGTTCTTC	CASSQDSTGAYNEQFF
TRBJ1-1	TRBV10-3	few	NA	TGTGCCATCAGTGAGTCTAGTGGGGTAAGGGAGTTAACTGAAGCTTTCTTT	CAISESSGVRELTEAFF
TRBJ2-1	TRBV15	NA	NA	TGTGCCACCAGCAGAGATGGGCTAAGCTCCTACAATGAGCAGTTCTTC	CATSRDGLSSYNEQFF
TRBJ2-7	TRBV10-2	NA	TRBD1	TGCGCCAGCAGTGAAGGAGCAGGGGGCTACGAGCAGTACTTC	CASSEGAGGYEQYF
TRBJ2-1	TRBV7-8	NA	NA	TGTGCCAGCAGCTTAGCGGTGGGGGGCTCCTACAATGAGCAGTTCTTC	CASSLAVGGSYNEQFF
TRBJ2-1	TRBV18	NA	TRBD2	TGTGCCAGCTCACCTAGGACTAGCGGCCACAATGAGCAGTTCTTC	CASSPRTSGHNEQFF
TRBJ1-5	TRBV4-1	few	NA	TGCGCCAGCAGCGGTGACAGGTCCAATCAGCCCCAGCATTTT	CASSGDRSNQPQHF
TRBJ2-5	TRBV7-2	few	NA	TGTGCCAGCAGCTTAGCGGGACCGGGAGAGACCCAGTACTTC	CASSLAGPGETQYF
TRBJ1-1	TRBV5-1	NA	NA	TGCGCCAGCAGCTTGGCCGGGACACACACTGAAGCTTTCTTT	CASSLAGTHTEAFF
TRBJ1-4	TRBV6-5	once	TRBD1	TGTGCCAGCAGTTACTCCGGGACAGGGGGTGAAAAACTGTTTTTT	CASSYSGTGGEKLFF
TRBJ1-1	TRBV29-1	NA	NA	TGCAGCGCCGACTCGACAGGAAAAAATGAAGCTTTCTTT	CSADSTGKNEAFF
TRBJ1-2	TRBV25-1	NA	NA	TGTGCCAGCAGTTCCGGGGCCGTAAACTATGGCTACACCTTC	CASSSGAVNYGYTF
TRBJ2-7	TRBV5-1	NA	NA	TGCGCCAGCAAACTCTCTATTAGTAGCTCCTACGAGCAGTACTTC	CASKLSISSSYEQYF
TRBJ2-3	TRBV28	NA	NA	TGTGCCAGCAGTGGCGGAGAGGGGCGGGGCAGACTAGATACGCAGTATTTT	CASSGGEGRGRLDTQYF
TRBJ1-3	TRBV7-9	few	NA	TGTGCCTCCCAGGCAAGCTCTGGAAACACCATATATTTT	CASQASSGNTIYF
TRBJ1-5	TRBV28	NA	NA	TGTGCCAGCACCCAGGGAAGGGTAGGCCTGGAGCAGCCCCAGCATTTT	CASTQGRVGLEQPQHF
TRBJ1-5	TRBV6-1	NA	NA	TGTGCCAGCAGTGAAGGAGGGCTCGTCAATCAGCCCCAGCATTTT	CASSEGGLVNQPQHF
TRBJ1-1	TRBV9	NA	NA	TGTGCCAGCGGGGAAAAAGCTTTCTTT	CASGEKAFF
TRBJ2-3	TRBV27	NA	TRBD2	TGTGCCAGCAGTGTCGGGACTAGCGGTTCGAGGTCGGTGCAGTATTTT	CASSVGTSGSRSVQYF